This TCR beta chain is drawn from a study of blood T cell repertoires in COVID-19. Study overall: The United States, Italy and Spain were the sources of the acute and convalescent COVID-19 samples.

Generated by immunoSEQ multiplex PCR, the TCRdb table keeps only in-frame clones and is missing some. The sample consists of 300,000 to 400,000 clones, 80% to 90% of them appearing once. The V gene lost 0 bases and the J gene lost 2 bases, with 14 bases spanning the gap. CDR1 is LNHNV, CDR2 YYDKDF, per germline (reference sequence). The CDR3 sequence is 17 residues long. This sequence was found in a man younger than 40 with active or convalescent COVID-19. The genes are TRBV15 and TRBJ1-5; D may be TRBD1 (6 bases). The sample comprised peripheral blood. Here the CDR3 reads CATSRESGGRGNQPQHF. The DNA of the CDR3 is TGTGCCACCAGCAGAGAAAGCGGGGGGCGAGGCAATCAGCCCCAGCATTTT.